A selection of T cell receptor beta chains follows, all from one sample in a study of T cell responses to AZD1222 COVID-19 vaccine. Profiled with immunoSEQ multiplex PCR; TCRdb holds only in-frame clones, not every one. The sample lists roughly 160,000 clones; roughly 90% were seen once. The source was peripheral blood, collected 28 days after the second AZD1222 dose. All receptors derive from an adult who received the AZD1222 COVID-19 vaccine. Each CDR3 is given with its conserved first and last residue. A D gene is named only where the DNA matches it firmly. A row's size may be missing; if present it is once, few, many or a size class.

TGTGCCAGCAGTGAATCGCGACAGATGAACACTGAAGCTTTCTTT	CASSESRQMNTEAFF	NA	15	TRBV6-1	NA	TRBJ1-1
TGCGCCAGCAGCCAAGAGGATAGCCCCCCGGACACTGAAGCTTTCTTT	CASSQEDSPPDTEAFF	NA	16	TRBV4-1	NA	TRBJ1-1
TGTGCCAGCAGCTCTCCCAATTTGGGGCGCACAGATACGCAGTATTTT	CASSSPNLGRTDTQYF	NA	16	TRBV7-2	NA	TRBJ2-3
TGTGCCAGCACCTCAGGGGGCGATGGCTACACCTTC	CASTSGGDGYTF	NA	12	TRBV12-3/TRBV12-4	TRBD1	TRBJ1-2
TGCGCCAGCAGCTTGGGGTTGGGGGAGGCAGATACGCAGTATTTT	CASSLGLGEADTQYF	few	15	TRBV5-1	NA	TRBJ2-3
TGTGCCTGGGCGGGACATTCGAACACCGGGGAGCTGTTTTTT	CAWAGHSNTGELFF	NA	14	TRBV30	NA	TRBJ2-2
TGTGCCAGCGGGTACACAGACACCGGGGAGCTGTTTTTT	CASGYTDTGELFF	NA	13	TRBV7-2	NA	TRBJ2-2
TGTGCCAGCAGTGAAGCGGGGGAGGGGTTCTCCTACGAGCAGTACTTC	CASSEAGEGFSYEQYF	NA	16	TRBV6-1	TRBD2	TRBJ2-7
TGTGCCAGCAGTTACGTCGAGAACACTGAAGCTTTCTTT	CASSYVENTEAFF	NA	13	TRBV6-5	NA	TRBJ1-1
TGTGCCAGCAGCTTGGGTATCGGCACTGAAGCTTTCTTT	CASSLGIGTEAFF	NA	13	TRBV5-6	NA	TRBJ1-1
TGTGCCAGCAGTTCACAGGGTTTTCAGCCCCAGCATTTT	CASSSQGFQPQHF	NA	13	TRBV6-2/TRBV6-3	NA	TRBJ1-5
TGTGCCAGCAGCCAAGATCGGGGACAGAGTATGAACACTGAAGCTTTCTTT	CASSQDRGQSMNTEAFF	NA	17	TRBV4-2	TRBD1	TRBJ1-1
TGCGCCAGCAGCCAAGTGATGGGGCAGAAGAACACTGAAGCTTTCTTT	CASSQVMGQKNTEAFF	NA	16	TRBV4-1	NA	TRBJ1-1
TGCAGCGCCGACATCGTCGGGAACACTGAAGCTTTCTTT	CSADIVGNTEAFF	NA	13	TRBV29-1	NA	TRBJ1-1
TGTGCCTGGAGTCCCGACAATGCTAACTATGGCTACACCTTC	CAWSPDNANYGYTF	NA	14	TRBV30	NA	TRBJ1-2
TGTGCCAGCAGCCAAAACGCCGGGACATTGGAGACTGAAGCTTTCTTT	CASSQNAGTLETEAFF	once	16	TRBV14	NA	TRBJ1-1
TGTGCCTGGAGTCAGGCAGGTTCAGATACGCAGTATTTT	CAWSQAGSDTQYF	NA	13	TRBV30	NA	TRBJ2-3
TGTGCCAGCAGTTCCTGGGACACCGCAAACACCATATATTTT	CASSSWDTANTIYF	NA	14	TRBV6-2/TRBV6-3	NA	TRBJ1-3
TGTGCCAGCAGCCCCGGGTGGGGCGTCACTGAAGCTTTCTTT	CASSPGWGVTEAFF	NA	14	TRBV11-3	NA	TRBJ1-1
TGTGCCACCAGCAGAGATTTTAATCAGCCCCAGCATTTT	CATSRDFNQPQHF	NA	13	TRBV15	NA	TRBJ1-5
TGCAGTGCTAGTCGTGGACACAGTCAAGAGACCCAGTACTTC	CSASRGHSQETQYF	NA	14	TRBV20-1	NA	TRBJ2-5
TGCAGCGTTGAACTACTGCACTCTGGGGCCAACGTCCTGACTTTC	CSVELLHSGANVLTF	NA	15	TRBV29-1	NA	TRBJ2-6
TGTGCCAGCAGCGCACCGACAGGGGGGAACACTGAAGCTTTCTTT	CASSAPTGGNTEAFF	NA	15	TRBV2	TRBD1	TRBJ1-1
TGTGCCAGCTCAGATCAAGAGACCCAGTACTTC	CASSDQETQYF	NA	11	TRBV18	NA	TRBJ2-5
TGCGCCAGCAGCTTTACAGGGAACACTGAAGCTTTCTTT	CASSFTGNTEAFF	NA	13	TRBV5-1	NA	TRBJ1-1
TGTGCCAGCAGCGCGCCACTAGCGGGGGAAGAGACCCAGTACTTC	CASSAPLAGEETQYF	NA	15	TRBV5-4	TRBD2	TRBJ2-5
TGTGCCTGGAGGTCCGACAGAGGGGGGGATTCACCCCTCCACTTT	CAWRSDRGGDSPLHF	NA	15	TRBV30	NA	TRBJ1-6
TGTGCCACCAGTGATTCGGGGGGGAATGGCTACACCTTC	CATSDSGGNGYTF	few	13	TRBV24-1	NA	TRBJ1-2
TGTGCCACCAGTGAAACAGACACAGATACGCAGTATTTT	CATSETDTDTQYF	NA	13	TRBV24-1	NA	TRBJ2-3
TGCGCCAGCAGCGGGCTAGCCTCCCCAGAGACCCAGTACTTC	CASSGLASPETQYF	NA	14	TRBV5-1	NA	TRBJ2-5
TGTGCCAGCAGCTTCCGGGACAGGGAATACAATGAGCAGTTCTTC	CASSFRDREYNEQFF	NA	15	TRBV11-3	TRBD1	TRBJ2-1
TGTGCCAGCAGTTGGCAGGCTGGTGAAAAACTGTTTTTT	CASSWQAGEKLFF	NA	13	TRBV2	NA	TRBJ1-4
TGTGCCAGCAGAGAAAGTACCTATGGCTACACCTTC	CASRESTYGYTF	NA	12	TRBV2	NA	TRBJ1-2
TGTGCCAGCTCACTCATATTGGGGAACACTGAAGCTTTCTTT	CASSLILGNTEAFF	NA	14	TRBV18	NA	TRBJ1-1
TGTGCCTGGAGTGCCCCTTTATCTACAGGGGGCGTCAGCTTCTTT	CAWSAPLSTGGVSFF	NA	15	TRBV30	TRBD1	TRBJ1-1
TGTGCCAGTAGGTCGGGGAGGTATAACACCGGGGAGCTGTTTTTT	CASRSGRYNTGELFF	NA	15	TRBV19	NA	TRBJ2-2
TGTGCCAGCAGTTACTCACCTCTAGGGGTTCCGGGGGCTTTCTTT	CASSYSPLGVPGAFF	NA	15	TRBV6-5	NA	TRBJ1-1
TGTGCCACCGAACAGGGGAATCAGCCCCAGCATTTT	CATEQGNQPQHF	few	12	TRBV6-6	TRBD1	TRBJ1-5
TGTGCCACGGGGACAGGTCCCAAAGGAGAGCAGTACTTC	CATGTGPKGEQYF	NA	13	TRBV10-3	TRBD1	TRBJ2-7
TGTGCCATCAGCGCCCCCCGGAGGGGCCTTAATTATGGCTACACCTTC	CAISAPRRGLNYGYTF	NA	16	TRBV10-3	NA	TRBJ1-2
TGTGCCAGCAGCTCCCTACAGGGTTCCAACTACGAGCAGTACTTC	CASSSLQGSNYEQYF	once	15	TRBV11-2	NA	TRBJ2-7
TGTGCCAGCGCCGTGGACAGGGGGCCGGATACGCAGTATTTT	CASAVDRGPDTQYF	NA	14	TRBV2	TRBD1	TRBJ2-3
TGCAGTGCTCCCCTCAGGGGTCTCCACTTT	CSAPLRGLHF	once	10	TRBV20-1	NA	TRBJ1-6
TGTGCCAGCACCATAAGCAATCAGCCCCAGCATTTT	CASTISNQPQHF	NA	12	TRBV12-3/TRBV12-4	NA	TRBJ1-5
TGTGCCAGCGCATGGGGGTATGGCACTGAAGCTTTCTTT	CASAWGYGTEAFF	NA	13	TRBV7-2	NA	TRBJ1-1
TGTGCCAGCAGCCCGCAACCCCCAGGGGGACTAGCCTCCACAGATACGCAGTATTTT	CASSPQPPGGLASTDTQYF	NA	19	TRBV9	TRBD2	TRBJ2-3
TGTGCCATCAGTGATGCGGCCAGAATGAACACTGAAGCTTTCTTT	CAISDAARMNTEAFF	NA	15	TRBV10-3	NA	TRBJ1-1
TGTGCCAGCAGCGACGCAGCGCGGGGTGGCTACACCTTC	CASSDAARGGYTF	NA	13	TRBV27	NA	TRBJ1-2
TGTGCCAGCAGCTTGAGGCAGGGCGGTAACTATGGCTACACCTTC	CASSLRQGGNYGYTF	NA	15	TRBV5-4	NA	TRBJ1-2
TGCGCCAGCAGCGGGGCTGGGGGAAACACCATATATTTT	CASSGAGGNTIYF	NA	13	TRBV5-1	NA	TRBJ1-3
TGTGCCAGCAGTTACTCCGGGACAGGGGGCAATCAGCCCCAGCATTTT	CASSYSGTGGNQPQHF	once	16	TRBV6-5	TRBD1	TRBJ1-5
TGTGCCAGCAGCCCGAGCGGGGCCCGGGATACGCAGTATTTT	CASSPSGARDTQYF	NA	14	TRBV7-8	TRBD2	TRBJ2-3
TGTGCCAGCAGTGAAGCAATCAGGGGTCAGCCCCAGCATTTT	CASSEAIRGQPQHF	NA	14	TRBV6-1	NA	TRBJ1-5
TGTGCCAGCAGCCGTGGGACAGGGGAAGCTTTCTTT	CASSRGTGEAFF	NA	12	TRBV28	TRBD1	TRBJ1-1
TGTGCCTGGGGTCTCGGACAGTTTAGAGCTTTCTTT	CAWGLGQFRAFF	NA	12	TRBV30	NA	TRBJ1-1
TGCGCCAGCAGCTTGGATGGGAATAGCAATCAGCCCCAGCATTTT	CASSLDGNSNQPQHF	NA	15	TRBV5-1	NA	TRBJ1-5
TGCGCCAGCAGTCAAGGGGGGGCCTACGAGCAGTACTTC	CASSQGGAYEQYF	NA	13	TRBV23-1	TRBD2	TRBJ2-7
TGTGCCAGCAGACAGGACACAGGGTATGGAGGCTACACCTTC	CASRQDTGYGGYTF	NA	14	TRBV6-1	NA	TRBJ1-2
TGTGCCAGCAGTAACGTCCCCACAGGGAACTACGAGCAGTACTTC	CASSNVPTGNYEQYF	NA	15	TRBV6-6	NA	TRBJ2-7